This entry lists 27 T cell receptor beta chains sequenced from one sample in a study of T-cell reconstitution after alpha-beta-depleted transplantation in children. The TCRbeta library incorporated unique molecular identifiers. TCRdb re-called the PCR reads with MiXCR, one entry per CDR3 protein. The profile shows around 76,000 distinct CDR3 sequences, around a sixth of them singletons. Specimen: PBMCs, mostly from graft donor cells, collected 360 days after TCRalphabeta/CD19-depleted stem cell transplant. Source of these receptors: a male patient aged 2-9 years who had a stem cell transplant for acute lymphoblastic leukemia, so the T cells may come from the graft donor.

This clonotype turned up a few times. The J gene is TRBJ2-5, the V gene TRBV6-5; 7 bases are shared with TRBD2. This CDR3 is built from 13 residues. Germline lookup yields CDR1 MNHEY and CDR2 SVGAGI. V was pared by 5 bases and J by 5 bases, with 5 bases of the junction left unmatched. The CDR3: CASSPLAWETQYF. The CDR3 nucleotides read TGTGCCAGCAGTCCACTAGCGTGGGAGACCCAGTACTTC.

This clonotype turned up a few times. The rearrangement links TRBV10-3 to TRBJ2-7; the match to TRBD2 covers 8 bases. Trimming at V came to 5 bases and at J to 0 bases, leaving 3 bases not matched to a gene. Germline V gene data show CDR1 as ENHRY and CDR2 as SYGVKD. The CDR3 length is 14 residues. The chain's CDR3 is CAISYSGDSYEQYF. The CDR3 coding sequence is TGTGCCATCAGTTATAGCGGGGACTCCTACGAGCAGTACTTC.

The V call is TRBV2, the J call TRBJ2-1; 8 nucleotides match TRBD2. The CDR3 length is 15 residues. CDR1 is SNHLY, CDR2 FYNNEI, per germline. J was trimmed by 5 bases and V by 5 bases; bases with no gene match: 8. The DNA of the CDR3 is TGTGCCAGCAGTCTAAGGGCTAGCGGGCACAATGAGCAGTTCTTC. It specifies CASSLRASGHNEQFF.

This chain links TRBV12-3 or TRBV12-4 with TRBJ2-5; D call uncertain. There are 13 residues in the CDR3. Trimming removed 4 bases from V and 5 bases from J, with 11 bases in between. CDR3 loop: CASSSDLGETQYF. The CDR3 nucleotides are TGTGCCAGCAGTTCGGACCTTGGGGAGACCCAGTACTTC.

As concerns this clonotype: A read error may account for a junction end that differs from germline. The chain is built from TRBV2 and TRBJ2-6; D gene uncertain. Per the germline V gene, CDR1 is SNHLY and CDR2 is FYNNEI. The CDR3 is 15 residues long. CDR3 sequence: CASREDTSGTNVLTF. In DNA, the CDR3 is TGTGCCAGCAGGGAAGACACATCTGGGACCAACGTCCTGACTTTC.

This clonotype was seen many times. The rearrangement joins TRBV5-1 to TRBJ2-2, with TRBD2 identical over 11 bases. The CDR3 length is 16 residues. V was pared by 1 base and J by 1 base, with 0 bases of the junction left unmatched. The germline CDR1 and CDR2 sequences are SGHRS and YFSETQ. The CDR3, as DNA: TGCGCCAGCAGCTTGCTAGCGGGAGGGAACACCGGGGAGCTGTTTTTT. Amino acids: CASSLLAGGNTGELFF.

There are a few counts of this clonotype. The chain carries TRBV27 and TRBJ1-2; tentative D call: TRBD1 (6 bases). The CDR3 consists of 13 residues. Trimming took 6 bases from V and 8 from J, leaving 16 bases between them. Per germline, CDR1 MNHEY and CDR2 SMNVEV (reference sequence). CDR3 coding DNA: TGTGCCAGCAGAAGCCCCCCGGGACAAGGCTACACCTTC. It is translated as CASRSPPGQGYTF.

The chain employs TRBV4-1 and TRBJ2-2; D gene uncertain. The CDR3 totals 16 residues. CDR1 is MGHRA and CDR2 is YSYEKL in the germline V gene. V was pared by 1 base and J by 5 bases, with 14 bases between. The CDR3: CASSQGLRLRTGELFF. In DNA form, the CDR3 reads TGCGCCAGCAGCCAAGGGTTGCGTCTGAGGACCGGGGAGCTGTTTTTT.

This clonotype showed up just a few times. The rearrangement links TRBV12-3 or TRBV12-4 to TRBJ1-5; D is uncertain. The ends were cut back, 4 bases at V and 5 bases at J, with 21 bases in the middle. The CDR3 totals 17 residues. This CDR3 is CASSSQLPQQSDQPQHF. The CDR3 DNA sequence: TGTGCCAGCAGTTCCCAACTACCACAACAGAGTGATCAGCCCCAGCATTTT.

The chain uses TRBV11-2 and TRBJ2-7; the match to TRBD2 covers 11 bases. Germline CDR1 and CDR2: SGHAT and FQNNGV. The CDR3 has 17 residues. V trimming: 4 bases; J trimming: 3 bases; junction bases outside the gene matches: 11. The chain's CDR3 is CASSSERASGRFYEQYF. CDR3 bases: TGTGCCAGCAGCTCAGAGAGGGCTAGCGGGAGGTTCTACGAGCAGTACTTC.

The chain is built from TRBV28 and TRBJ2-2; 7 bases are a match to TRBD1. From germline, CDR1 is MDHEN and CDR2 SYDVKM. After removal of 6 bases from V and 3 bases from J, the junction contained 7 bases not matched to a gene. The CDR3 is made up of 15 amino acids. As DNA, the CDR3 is TGTGCCAGCAGGATTCGACAGGGACACACCGGGGAGCTGTTTTTT. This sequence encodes CASRIRQGHTGELFF.

CDR3 sequence: CASSLGQGNEQFF. The CDR3 coding sequence is TGCGCCAGCAGCTTGGGACAGGGGAATGAGCAGTTCTTC. The V call is TRBV5-1, the J call TRBJ2-1; 8 positions agree with TRBD1. With 0 bases clipped from V and 7 bases from J, the junction kept 0 bases outside the gene matches. The CDR3 loop spans 13 amino acids. Germline CDR1 and CDR2: SGHRS and YFSETQ.

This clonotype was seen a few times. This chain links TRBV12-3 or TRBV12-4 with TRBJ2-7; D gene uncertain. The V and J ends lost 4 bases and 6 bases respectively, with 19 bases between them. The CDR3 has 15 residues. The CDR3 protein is CASSSVGQVDREQYF. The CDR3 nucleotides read TGTGCCAGCAGTTCGGTCGGGCAGGTCGATCGCGAGCAGTACTTC.

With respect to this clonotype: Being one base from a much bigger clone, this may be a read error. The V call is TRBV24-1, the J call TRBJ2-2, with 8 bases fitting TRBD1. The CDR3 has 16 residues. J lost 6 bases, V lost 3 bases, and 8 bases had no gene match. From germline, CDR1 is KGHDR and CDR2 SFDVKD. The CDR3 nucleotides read TGTGCCACCAGTGATGCCCGACAGGGGTTAGCCGGGGAGCTGTTTTTT. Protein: CATSDARQGLAGELFF.

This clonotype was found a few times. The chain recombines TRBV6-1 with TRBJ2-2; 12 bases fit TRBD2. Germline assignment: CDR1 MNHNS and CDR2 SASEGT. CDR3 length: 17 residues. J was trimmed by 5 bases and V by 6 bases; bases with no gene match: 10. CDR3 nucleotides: TGTGCCAGCAGACCACTAGCGGGAGGCCCTAGGACCGGGGAGCTGTTTTTT. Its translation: CASRPLAGGPRTGELFF.

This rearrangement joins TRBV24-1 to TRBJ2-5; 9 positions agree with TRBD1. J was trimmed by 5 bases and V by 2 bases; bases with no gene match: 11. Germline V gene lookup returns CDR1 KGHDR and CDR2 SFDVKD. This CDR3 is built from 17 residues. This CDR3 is CATSDWTGTGSRETQYF. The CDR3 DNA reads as TGTGCCACCAGTGATTGGACCGGGACAGGGAGCAGGGAGACCCAGTACTTC.

In DNA form, the CDR3 reads TGTGCCAGCAGCACCAGGGTGTCTAGCGGGAGGAATCCCTACAATGAGCAGTTCTTC. It is translated as CASSTRVSSGRNPYNEQFF. This chain joins TRBV11-2 and TRBJ2-1; 11 positions agree with TRBD2. The CDR3 is 19 amino acids. Per the germline V gene, CDR1 is SGHAT and CDR2 is FQNNGV. J gave up 2 bases and V 5 bases, and 14 bases lay outside the gene matches.

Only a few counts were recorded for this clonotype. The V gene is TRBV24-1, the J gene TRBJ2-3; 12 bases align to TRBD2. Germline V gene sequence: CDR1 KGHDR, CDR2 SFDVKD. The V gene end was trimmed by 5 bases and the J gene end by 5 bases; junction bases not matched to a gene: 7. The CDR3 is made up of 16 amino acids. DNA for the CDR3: TGTGCCACCAGTGCCGGACTAGCGGGAACTAAAGATACGCAGTATTTT. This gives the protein CATSAGLAGTKDTQYF.

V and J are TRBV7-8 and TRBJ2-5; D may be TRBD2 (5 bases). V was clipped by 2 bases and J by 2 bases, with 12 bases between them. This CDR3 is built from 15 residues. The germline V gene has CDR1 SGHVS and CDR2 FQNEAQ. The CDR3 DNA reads TGTGCCAGCAGCTTACCGGAGGCATATCAAGAGACCCAGTACTTC. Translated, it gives CASSLPEAYQETQYF.

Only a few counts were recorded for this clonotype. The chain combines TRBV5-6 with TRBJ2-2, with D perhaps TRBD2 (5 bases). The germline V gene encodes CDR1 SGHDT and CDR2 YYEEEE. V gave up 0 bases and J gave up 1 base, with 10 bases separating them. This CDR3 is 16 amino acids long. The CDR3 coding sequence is TGTGCCAGCAGCTTGGATCTAGCCCTGAACACCGGGGAGCTGTTTTTT. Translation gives CASSLDLALNTGELFF.

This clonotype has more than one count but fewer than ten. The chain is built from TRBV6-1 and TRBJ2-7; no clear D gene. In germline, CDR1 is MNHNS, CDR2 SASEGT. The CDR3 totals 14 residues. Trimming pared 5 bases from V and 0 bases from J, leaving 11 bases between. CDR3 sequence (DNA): TGTGCCAGCAGTACCGTATCGGTCTCCTACGAGCAGTACTTC. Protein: CASSTVSVSYEQYF.

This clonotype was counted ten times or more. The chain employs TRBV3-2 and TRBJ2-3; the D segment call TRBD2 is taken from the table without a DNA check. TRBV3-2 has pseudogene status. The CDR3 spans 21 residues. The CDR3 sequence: CASSQVAGTKTGLRSTDTQYF. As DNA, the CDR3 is TGTGCCAGCAGCCAAGTGGCGGGGACTAAGACAGGCTTGAGGAGCACAGATACGCAGTATTTT.

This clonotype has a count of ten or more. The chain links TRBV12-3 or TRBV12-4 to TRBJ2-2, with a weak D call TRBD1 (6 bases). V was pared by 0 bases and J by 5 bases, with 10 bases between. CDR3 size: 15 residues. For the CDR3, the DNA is TGTGCCAGCAGTTTAGCGGCGCAGGGGACCGGGGAGCTGTTTTTT. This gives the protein CASSLAAQGTGELFF.

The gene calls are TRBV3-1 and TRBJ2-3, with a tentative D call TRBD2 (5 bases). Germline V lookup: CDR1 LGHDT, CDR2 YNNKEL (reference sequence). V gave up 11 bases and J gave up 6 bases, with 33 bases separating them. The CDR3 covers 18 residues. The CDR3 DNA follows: TGTGCCTCCTGCCAAAAGGTCGCCAGTTTTTCGGAGGCGGATACGCAGTATTTT. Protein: CASCQKVASFSEADTQYF.

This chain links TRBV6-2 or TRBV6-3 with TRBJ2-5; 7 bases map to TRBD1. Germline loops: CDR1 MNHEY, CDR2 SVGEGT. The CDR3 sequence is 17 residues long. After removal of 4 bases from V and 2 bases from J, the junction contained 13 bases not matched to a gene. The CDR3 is CASSSPVGQVSQETQYF. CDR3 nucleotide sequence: TGTGCCAGCAGTTCCCCAGTTGGACAGGTTTCTCAAGAGACCCAGTACTTC.

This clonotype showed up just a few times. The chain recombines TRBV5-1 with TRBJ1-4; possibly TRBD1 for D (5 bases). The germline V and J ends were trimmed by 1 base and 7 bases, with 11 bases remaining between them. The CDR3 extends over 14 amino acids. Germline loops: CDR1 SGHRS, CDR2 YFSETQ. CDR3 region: CASSLNQGPEKLFF. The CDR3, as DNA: TGCGCCAGCAGCTTGAATCAGGGTCCTGAAAAACTGTTTTTT.

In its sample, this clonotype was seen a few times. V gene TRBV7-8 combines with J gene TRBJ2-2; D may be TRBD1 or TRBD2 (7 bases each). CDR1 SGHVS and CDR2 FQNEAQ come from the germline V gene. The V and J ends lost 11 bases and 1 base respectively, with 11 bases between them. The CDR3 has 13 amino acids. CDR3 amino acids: CAQGGRNTGELFF. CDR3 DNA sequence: TGTGCCCAGGGGGGGCGGAACACCGGGGAGCTGTTTTTT.